This entry features one T cell receptor (beta chain) sequence. Libraries were prepared by immunoSEQ multiplex PCR; TCRdb keeps only in-frame clonotypes and omits some of them. The table records some 120,000 clones, more than 70% of them present only once. The data derive from a study of PD-1 blockade in mismatch repair-deficient tumors. Per the germline V gene, CDR1 is LGHNA and CDR2 is YSLEER. The J segment lost 7 bases and the V segment lost 3 bases, leaving 7 bases of the junction unmatched. CDR3 length equals 14 residues. The origin of this receptor is an adult with mismatch repair-deficient cancer. The sequencing used peripheral blood, collected just over 70 weeks after starting pembrolizumab. This sequence joins TRBV4-3 and TRBJ2-3; 7 nucleotides line up with TRBD1. The CDR3 DNA is TGCGCCAGCAGCCAGGACCGGGACAGACATACGCAGTATTTT. Amino acids: CASSQDRDRHTQYF.